These 21 T cell receptor beta chains originate from one sample sequenced in a study of spatial heterogeneity in lung cancer. Specified time point: sample taken at primary tumor resection. In each case, whole RNA from tumor, nontumor lung or frozen PBMC was sequenced unsorted. MiXCR, applied by TCRdb to the 5' RACE reads, yields one record per CDR3 protein. The sample comprises over 2,000 distinct CDR3 sequences, around 13% of which are singletons, and 55% to 70% rests with the top ten. The material sequenced was PBMCs, taken at surgery. The receptors originated from a male donor with early-stage non-small cell lung cancer.

This clonotype was seen more than once but under ten times. The chain couples TRBV16 to TRBJ2-5; D is uncertain. This CDR3 has 13 amino acids. Germline V lookup: CDR1 KGHSY, CDR2 FQNENV. The V gene lost 2 bases and the J gene lost 3 bases, with 7 bases spanning the gap. CDR3 nucleotides: TGTGCCAGCAGCCAAAGAGGAGAAGAGACCCAGTACTTC. It specifies CASSQRGEETQYF.

This clonotype was seen ten or more times. The DNA for the CDR3 is TGTGCCTGGGAAAGACAGTACGAAGAGACCCAGTACTTC. Its protein is CAWERQYEETQYF. The V and J genes are TRBV30 and TRBJ2-5; D is possibly TRBD1 (5 bases). V lost 5 bases to trimming and J lost 3 bases, with 13 bases between them. The length of the CDR3 is 13 residues. Germline lookup yields CDR1 GTSNPN and CDR2 SVGIG (reference sequence).

Relative to its sample, this clonotype is medium-sized. V and J are TRBV11-2 and TRBJ1-1; 8 nucleotides line up with TRBD1. CDR3 length equals 14 residues. Trimming removed 6 bases from V and 7 bases from J; junction bases left unmatched: 10. Germline values: CDR1 SGHAT, CDR2 FQNNGV. CDR3 in amino acids: CASRKTGTGSEAFF. CDR3 sequence (DNA): TGTGCCAGCAGGAAAACCGGGACAGGCAGTGAAGCTTTCTTT.

This chain uses TRBV12-3 or TRBV12-4 with TRBJ1-1, with a tentative D call TRBD1 (6 bases). V was clipped by 3 bases and J by 0 bases, with 8 bases between them. The CDR3 extends over 14 amino acids. DNA of the CDR3: TGTGCCAGCAGTTTTGGGGACATGAACACTGAAGCTTTCTTT. This codes for CASSFGDMNTEAFF.

In this sample, this clonotype turned up many times. V is TRBV4-2 and J is TRBJ2-3; maybe TRBD2 (6 bases). The V gene lost 4 bases and the J gene lost 13 bases, with 18 bases spanning the gap. Germline CDR1 reads LGHNA; CDR2 reads YNFKEQ. The CDR3 spans 13 residues. CDR3 amino acids: CASSPRFTSIKYF. In nucleotides, the CDR3 is TGTGCCAGCAGCCCAAGATTTACTAGCATAAAGTATTTT.

This clonotype was found many times. The V and J genes are TRBV14 and TRBJ2-7; a possible D gene is TRBD1 (6 bases). Germline V gene data show CDR1 as SGHDN and CDR2 as FVKESK. V gave up 3 bases and J gave up 4 bases, with 10 bases separating them. This CDR3 has 13 residues. The CDR3 DNA reads TGTGCCAGCAGCCAGGGGACAACTTACGAGCAGTACTTC. It translates to CASSQGTTYEQYF.

This clonotype has at least ten counts. This chain links TRBV20-1 with TRBJ2-1; D possibly corresponds to TRBD1 (5 bases). Germline CDR1 is DFQATT and CDR2 is SNEGSKA (reference sequence). Deletions cut 8 bases from V and 0 bases from J, with 11 bases between. This CDR3 is 13 amino acids long. CDR3 sequence: CSLRASSYNEQFF. CDR3 DNA: TGCAGTCTCAGGGCATCCTCCTACAATGAGCAGTTCTTC.

Ten or more counts support this clonotype. CDR3 loop: CASKTRMSSARGGQETQYF. The CDR3 bases are TGCGCCAGCAAAACCCGCATGAGCTCCGCGCGCGGGGGCCAAGAGACCCAGTACTTC. This sequence joins TRBV23-1 and TRBJ2-5; 7 bases match TRBD2. TRBV23-1 is marked as an open reading frame, function uncertain. V gave up 7 bases and J gave up 1 base; unmatched junction bases: 21. The CDR3 is 19 amino acids.

Comments on this clonotype: The CDR3 does not end in the conserved phenylalanine or tryptophan, so this is likely a read error. The chain links TRBV30 to TRBJ2-2; a possible D gene is TRBD2 (5 bases). Germline CDR1 and CDR2: GTSNPN and SVGIG (reference sequence). The CDR3 is 11 residues long. Trimming took off 5 bases at V and 5 bases at J, with 6 bases between the two ends. The chain's CDR3 is CAWGGTGELFV. DNA of the CDR3: TGTGCCTGGGGCGGGACCGGGGAGCTGTTTGTT.

At least ten counts were recorded for this clonotype. The chain uses TRBV7-6 and TRBJ2-7, with 8 bases fitting TRBD2. This CDR3 contains 15 residues. The ends lost 2 bases at V and 1 base at J; junction bases unmatched: 4. The V gene's germline CDR1 is SGHVS and CDR2 FNYEAQ. The CDR3 DNA sequence: TGTGCCAGCAGCTTAAGGGCTAGCGGGTCCTACGAGCAGTACTTC. It specifies CASSLRASGSYEQYF.

This clonotype showed up many times. This chain uses TRBV23-1 with TRBJ2-4, with D possibly TRBD2 on 6 matching bases. TRBV23-1 carries the ORF label, with uncertain function. This CDR3 comprises 15 residues. Between the trimmed V and J ends, which lost 8 bases and 1 base, there was a span of 15 bases. The CDR3 DNA reads TGCGCCAGCGGCGGGATCTTGGAGGCCAAAAACATTCAGTACTTC. This translates into CASGGILEAKNIQYF.

This clonotype came up many times. The V gene is TRBV14, the J gene TRBJ2-3; possible D gene TRBD1, 6 bases. CDR1 SGHDN and CDR2 FVKESK come from the germline V gene. The length of the CDR3 is 17 residues. Trimming removed 1 base from V and 2 bases from J, with 16 bases in between. The CDR3 DNA sequence: TGTGCCAGCAGCCAAGGGGGGCGAACGATCCTCACAGATACGCAGTATTTT. Protein: CASSQGGRTILTDTQYF. Full variable domain (missing parts from reference TRBV14 and TRBJ2-3): EAGVTQFPSHSVIEKGQTVTLRCDPISGHDNLYWYRRVMGKEIKFLLHFVKESKQDESGMPNNRFLAERTGGTYSTLKVQPAELEDSGVYFCASSQGGRTILTDTQYFGPGTRLTVL.

This clonotype has a count of ten or more. The chain uses TRBV29-1 and TRBJ1-1; D may be TRBD1 (5 bases). The V gene's germline CDR1 is SQVTM and CDR2 ANQGSEA. Trimming took 6 bases from V and 0 from J, leaving 11 bases between them. The CDR3 contains 13 residues. CDR3 amino acids: CSVGVQVNTEAFF. For the CDR3, the DNA is TGCAGCGTGGGGGTACAGGTGAACACTGAAGCTTTCTTT.

This clonotype is classed as medium-sized (0.01 to 0.1%). This rearrangement joins TRBV3-1 to TRBJ2-1; weak D call: TRBD2 (5 bases). Looked up from germline, CDR1 is LGHDT and CDR2 is YNNKEL (reference sequence). The CDR3 extends over 15 amino acids. Trimming removed 4 bases at V and 4 bases at J, with 14 bases between. CDR3 in DNA: TGTGCCAGCAGCCCCCGTACGACGGGATACAATGAGCAGTTCTTC. Its protein is CASSPRTTGYNEQFF.

By sample share, this clonotype is medium-sized (0.01 to 0.1%). The CDR3 loop is CASSHRVEANVLTF. The CDR3 DNA reads TGTGCCAGCAGCCACAGGGTTGAGGCCAACGTCCTGACTTTC. The chain employs TRBV11-1 and TRBJ2-6, with D possibly matching TRBD1 (6 bases). Germline CDR1 reads SGHAT; CDR2 reads FQDESV (reference sequence). The CDR3 runs 14 residues. Between the trimmed V and J ends, which lost 5 bases and 6 bases, there was a span of 11 bases. The full variable domain, in which reference TRBV11-1 and TRBJ2-6 provide the parts outside the CDR3, is EAEVAQSPRYKITEKSQAVAFWCDPISGHATLYWYRQILGQGPELLVQFQDESVVDDSQLPKDRFSAERLKGVDSTLKIQPAELGDSAMYLCASSHRVEANVLTFGAGSRLTVL.

In its sample, this clonotype was seen many times. The chain carries TRBV23-1 and TRBJ2-7; tentatively, D is TRBD1 (6 bases). TRBV23-1 is sorted into the ORF group, with uncertain function. V was cut by 6 bases and J by 4 bases, with 16 bases left in between. The CDR3 has 14 residues. The CDR3 bases are TGCGCCAGCAGACTTACAGGGTTACATTACGAGCAGTACTTC. Translation: CASRLTGLHYEQYF.

This clonotype has at least ten counts. J is TRBJ2-7 and V is TRBV10-3; unclear D gene. CDR3 size: 14 residues. V lost 0 bases and J 6 bases, leaving 12 bases between the germline ends. Germline V gives CDR1 ENHRY, CDR2 SYGVKD. The CDR3 nucleotides read TGTGCCATCAGTGAGTCACTTCTCGCCGGCGAGCAGTACTTC. Its translation: CAISESLLAGEQYF.

This clonotype was recorded a few times. The V call is TRBV11-2, the J call TRBJ2-7; the D gene is possibly TRBD2 (6 bases). Germline values: CDR1 SGHAT, CDR2 FQNNGV. Between the trimmed V and J ends, which lost 1 base and 7 bases, there was a span of 23 bases. The CDR3 totals 17 residues. CDR3 DNA: TGTGCCAGCAGCTTAGCGGTTACCGGGAGTCCCTCTTGGGAGCAGTACTTC. Translation: CASSLAVTGSPSWEQYF.

By share, this clonotype counts as medium-sized. The rearrangement links TRBV12-3 or TRBV12-4 to TRBJ2-2; 8 bases align to TRBD1. The CDR3 runs to 15 residues. The V segment lost 8 bases and the J segment 7 bases; nucleotides outside the gene matches: 12. The CDR3 DNA follows: TGTGCCAGCGTCTTTCAGGGGGCGCATGGCGGGGAGCTGTTTTTT. Translated, it gives CASVFQGAHGGELFF.

CDR3 nucleotide sequence: TGTGCCAGCACCCGAGCTAGCGGGGACTGGGATGAGCAGTTCTTC. Translated: CASTRASGDWDEQFF. This chain links TRBV28 with TRBJ2-1; 9 nucleotides line up with TRBD2. Germline trimming cut 7 bases from V and 8 bases from J; bases unmatched to any gene: 12. CDR1 and CDR2 from the germline V gene are MDHEN and SYDVKM. The CDR3 is made up of 15 amino acids.

This clonotype showed up many times. V usage is TRBV25-1 and J usage is TRBJ2-7; the D gene could be TRBD1 or TRBD2 (5 bases each). The CDR3 totals 15 residues. Germline values: CDR1 MGHDK, CDR2 SYGVNS. Deletions cut 2 bases from V and 6 bases from J, with 17 bases between. This CDR3 reads CASSEPGLVGAEQYF. CDR3 nucleotides: TGTGCCAGCAGTGAACCCGGTTTAGTCGGGGCCGAGCAGTACTTC.